These 22 T cell receptor beta chains were sequenced from one sample in a study of somatic mutations in cytotoxic T cells in rheumatoid arthritis. Profiling relied on immunoSEQ multiplex PCR, and the TCRdb table lists in-frame clones only, not all of them. The table lists about 23,000 clones, approximately 80% of them singletons. Sequencing was performed on CD8+ T cells sorted from blood. The receptors were gathered from an adult with rheumatoid arthritis.

The chain is built from TRBV7-9 and TRBJ1-1, with TRBD1 matching 7 bases. Germline V CDR1 and CDR2: SEHNR, FQNEAQ (reference sequence). With 8 bases clipped from V and 1 base from J, the junction kept 19 bases outside the gene matches. CDR3 length equals 18 residues. CDR3 protein: CASGSPRKTGLANTEAFF. The CDR3 DNA follows: TGTGCCAGCGGCTCCCCGCGAAAGACAGGGCTGGCGAACACTGAAGCTTTCTTT.

CDR3 loop: CASRAGTESEAFF. The CDR3 DNA sequence: TGTGCCAGCCGGGCAGGGACCGAGTCTGAAGCTTTCTTT. J is TRBJ1-1 and V is TRBV18; TRBD1 might be the D (5 bases). The CDR3 totals 13 residues. The V end was cut by 8 bases, the J end by 6 bases, with 16 bases between. Per the germline V gene, CDR1 is KGHSH and CDR2 is LQKENI.

The rearrangement links TRBV4-1 to TRBJ1-1; 7 nucleotides match TRBD1. The CDR3 sequence is 16 residues long. Trimming removed 4 bases from V and 6 bases from J; junction bases left unmatched: 14. CDR1 and CDR2 (germline): MGHRA, YSYEKL. The CDR3: CASSLDRGRGKSEAFF. The CDR3 DNA is TGCGCCAGCAGCCTCGATAGGGGCAGGGGGAAATCTGAAGCTTTCTTT.

The chain employs TRBV27 and TRBJ2-3, with 9 bases fitting TRBD2. Losses at the gene ends were 5 bases for V and 3 bases for J; bases not matched to a gene: 3. The CDR3 extends over 14 amino acids. CDR1 and CDR2 from the germline V gene are MNHEY and SMNVEV (reference sequence). The CDR3 spells CASSPLAGTDTQYF. Here the CDR3 DNA reads TGTGCCAGCAGTCCCCTAGCGGGAACAGATACGCAGTATTTT.

The genes are TRBV4-1 and TRBJ2-5, with D hard to call. This CDR3 contains 16 residues. Germline CDR1 MGHRA, CDR2 YSYEKL. The germline V and J ends were trimmed by 4 bases and 1 base, with 16 bases remaining between them. The CDR3 DNA follows: TGCGCCAGCAGCCCTCCTGCCAACCGACCCCAAGAGACCCAGTACTTC. This gives the protein CASSPPANRPQETQYF.

The chain couples TRBV4-1 to TRBJ2-5; 7 bases align to TRBD1. V dropped 8 bases and J dropped 1; count of bases not matched to a gene: 4. This CDR3 comprises 13 residues. CDR1 MGHRA and CDR2 YSYEKL come from the germline V gene. The CDR3 DNA reads TGCGCCAGCGACAGGGACCTCCAAGAGACCCAGTACTTC. Amino acid sequence: CASDRDLQETQYF.

The chain combines TRBV28 with TRBJ2-7, with D unclear. The germline V gene has CDR1 MDHEN and CDR2 SYDVKM. V lost 2 bases and J lost 0, with 8 bases in between. The CDR3 has 14 amino acids. The CDR3 nucleotides read TGTGCCAGCAGTTTAGATAGGGACTCCTACGAGCAGTACTTC. It is translated as CASSLDRDSYEQYF.

The genes are TRBV6-1 and TRBJ1-5; TRBD1 matches 7 bases. CDR1 MNHNS and CDR2 SASEGT come from the germline V gene. Losses at the gene ends were 3 bases for V and 9 bases for J; bases not matched to a gene: 5. This CDR3 comprises 13 residues. CDR3 DNA sequence: TGTGCCAGCAGTGACACAGGGGAGTGGCCCCAGCATTTT. Amino acid sequence: CASSDTGEWPQHF.

The DNA of the CDR3 is TGTGCCAGCAGCCGGGGCGGGGGGAGATACGAGCAGTACTTC. Translated: CASSRGGGRYEQYF. V usage is TRBV11-3 and J usage is TRBJ2-7; TRBD2 aligns across 8 bases. CDR1 is SGHNT and CDR2 is YENEEA in the germline V gene. The V segment lost 5 bases and the J segment 4 bases; nucleotides outside the gene matches: 7. The CDR3 sequence is 14 residues long.

This chain joins TRBV5-4 and TRBJ2-3; maybe TRBD2 (5 bases). CDR1 is SGHNT, CDR2 YYREEE, per germline (reference sequence). The ends were cut back, 2 bases at V and 6 bases at J, with 10 bases in the middle. The CDR3 consists of 13 residues. CDR3 loop: CASSFLAQDTQYF. CDR3 DNA: TGTGCCAGCAGCTTCCTAGCACAGGATACGCAGTATTTT.

This clone was seen only once. J is TRBJ2-3 and V is TRBV25-1; 10 positions match TRBD1. With 3 bases clipped from V and 3 bases from J, the junction kept 6 bases outside the gene matches. The CDR3 is 16 amino acids. Looked up from germline, CDR1 is MGHDK and CDR2 is SYGVNS. The CDR3 spells CASSEFRTGGTDTQYF. In DNA, the CDR3 is TGTGCCAGCAGTGAGTTCAGGACAGGGGGAACAGATACGCAGTATTTT.

The rearrangement joins TRBV13 to TRBJ2-7, with 8 nucleotides matching TRBD1. This CDR3 spans 16 amino acids. Germline CDR1 is PRHDT and CDR2 is FYEKMQ (reference sequence). Trimming cost V 8 bases and J 4 bases; bases outside gene matches: 16. CDR3 protein: CASSTPGQGTGYEQYF. CDR3 DNA sequence: TGTGCCAGCTCCACCCCCGGACAGGGCACGGGGTACGAGCAGTACTTC.

In nucleotides, the CDR3 is TGTGCCAGCTCACCATCTCGGGGGACCGACGACCGAATGAACACTGAAGCTTTCTTT. This sequence encodes CASSPSRGTDDRMNTEAFF. This rearrangement joins TRBV18 to TRBJ1-1, with a possible D match to TRBD1 (5 bases). Germline loops: CDR1 KGHSH, CDR2 LQKENI. CDR3 length: 19 residues. The V end was cut by 2 bases, the J end by 0 bases, with 22 bases between. Together with reference TRBV18 and TRBJ1-1, the CDR3 gives the full variable domain: NAGVMQNPRHLVRRRGQEARLRCSPMKGHSHVYWYRQLPEEGLKFMVYLQKENIIDESGMPKERFSAEFPKEGPSILRIQQVVRGDSAAYFCASSPSRGTDDRMNTEAFFGQGTRLTVV.

The chain links TRBV7-6 to TRBJ1-2, with 8 bases aligning to TRBD1. This CDR3 is 17 amino acids long. The V segment lost 3 bases and the J segment 3 bases; nucleotides outside the gene matches: 12. Looked up from germline, CDR1 is SGHVS and CDR2 is FNYEAQ. This CDR3 is CASSLTGQGRDYYGYTF. CDR3 nucleotide sequence: TGTGCCAGCAGCTTGACCGGACAGGGAAGGGACTACTATGGCTACACCTTC. The variable domain in full, with the rest retrieved from reference TRBV7-6 and TRBJ1-2, is GAGVSQSPRYKVTKRGQDVALRCDPISGHVSLYWYRQALGQGPEFLTYFNYEAQQDKSGLPNDRFSAERPEGSISTLTIQRTEQRDSAMYRCASSLTGQGRDYYGYTFGSGTRLTVV.

The table lists this clone with a count of one. The CDR3 DNA follows: TGTGCCAGCAGTCCTGCGGGGGGCTCCTACAATGAGCAGTTCTTC. Residues: CASSPAGGSYNEQFF. This chain uses TRBV27 with TRBJ2-1; 8 bases match TRBD2. V dropped 5 bases and J dropped 0; count of bases not matched to a gene: 3. This CDR3 has 15 amino acids. Germline V CDR1 and CDR2: MNHEY, SMNVEV (reference sequence).

The rearrangement links TRBV11-2 to TRBJ2-7, with 8 bases identical to TRBD2. The CDR3 is 15 residues long. Germline V lookup: CDR1 SGHAT, CDR2 FQNNGV. J gave up 2 bases and V 4 bases, and 7 bases lay outside the gene matches. The CDR3 nucleotides read TGTGCCAGCAGCTATCTTGGCGGGGGGCCCTACGAGCAGTACTTC. Translation: CASSYLGGGPYEQYF.

This clone has just a few counts. V usage is TRBV4-2 and J usage is TRBJ1-2; 8 nucleotides line up with TRBD1. This CDR3 spans 15 amino acids. Unmatched junction bases numbered 9, after V lost 4 bases and J lost 5 bases. Germline lookup yields CDR1 LGHNA and CDR2 YNFKEQ. CDR3 protein: CASSPRQGLEYGYTF. The CDR3 DNA reads as TGTGCCAGCAGCCCAAGACAGGGGCTAGAATATGGCTACACCTTC.

The V and J genes are TRBV7-9 and TRBJ1-1, with 9 bases that match TRBD1. Germline lookup yields CDR1 SEHNR and CDR2 FQNEAQ (reference sequence). V was pared by 0 bases and J by 0 bases, with 5 bases of the junction left unmatched. The CDR3 consists of 17 residues. The CDR3 here is CASSLAAGTGLNTEAFF. The CDR3 DNA is TGTGCCAGCAGCTTAGCGGCGGGGACAGGGTTGAACACTGAAGCTTTCTTT. The full variable domain, completed using reference TRBV7-9 and TRBJ1-1, is DTGVSQNPRHKITKRGQNVTFRCDPISEHNRLYWYRQTLGQGPEFLTYFQNEAQLEKSRLLSDRFSAERPKGSFSTLEIQRTEQGDSAMYLCASSLAAGTGLNTEAFFGQGTRLTVV.

The chain recombines TRBV28 with TRBJ2-3; D is possibly TRBD2 (5 bases). Looked up from germline, CDR1 is MDHEN and CDR2 is SYDVKM. The CDR3 spans 13 residues. Trimming took off 5 bases at V and 4 bases at J, with 10 bases between the two ends. CDR3: CASSPGSADTQYF. The CDR3 DNA reads TGTGCCAGCAGTCCGGGGAGCGCAGATACGCAGTATTTT.

This clone is medium-sized within its sample. This sequence joins TRBV1 and TRBJ1-2; the table calls TRBD1, which could not be checked here. TRBV1 is listed as a pseudogene. This CDR3 region has 14 residues. The CDR3 protein is CTSMETGSIYGYTF. DNA for the CDR3: TGCACCAGCATGGAGACAGGGTCCATCTATGGCTACACCTTC.

This chain uses TRBV11-2 with TRBJ1-1; D unresolved. Germline CDR1 and CDR2: SGHAT and FQNNGV. The CDR3 spans 16 residues. V gave up 5 bases and J gave up 1 base, with 17 bases separating them. CDR3 sequence: CASSPGPLSGNTEAFF. In DNA form, the CDR3 reads TGTGCCAGCAGCCCCGGGCCCCTCTCGGGGAACACTGAAGCTTTCTTT.

This clone was seen a handful of times. The genes are TRBV5-6 and TRBJ1-5; D unclear. The CDR3 extends over 14 amino acids. The V end lost 4 bases, the J end lost 1 base, and 9 bases lay between the germline ends. Germline-derived CDR1 and CDR2 are SGHDT and YYEEEE. The CDR3 nucleotides are TGTGCCAGCAGCATCGGCCTAAGCAATCAGCCCCAGCATTTT. Translating it yields CASSIGLSNQPQHF. Supplemented by reference TRBV5-6 and TRBJ1-5, the full variable domain reads DAGVTQSPTHLIKTRGQQVTLRCSPKSGHDTVSWYQQALGQGPQFIFQYYEEEERQRGNFPDRFSGHQFPNYSSELNVNALLLGDSALYLCASSIGLSNQPQHFGDGTRLSIL.